Described below is a single TCR beta chain sequence and its context. Clones were read by immunoSEQ multiplex PCR, and TCRdb kept only the in-frame ones, dropping some. Altogether around 170,000 clones are present, 88% being singletons, with the ten largest covering 2.5% to 3.5%. The data stem from a study of cytomegalovirus exposure and HLA in healthy donors. The germline V and J ends were trimmed by 5 bases and 4 bases, with 9 bases remaining between them. The CDR3 length is 12 residues. Germline-derived CDR1 and CDR2 are MNHNS and SASEGT. The sequenced material came from PBMCs. The sequence derives from a man aged 18 to 29 in good health and CMV-seronegative. This chain uses TRBV6-1 with TRBJ2-7; weak D call: TRBD2 (5 bases). The CDR3 DNA follows: TGTGCCAGCAGTCCGACGGGATACGAGCAGTACTTC. It encodes CASSPTGYEQYF.